This TCR beta chain was retrieved from a study of T cells in Graves' hyperthyroidism and ophthalmopathy. The sample holds many counts of this clonotype. RNA transcripts served as the template for amplifying TCR beta CDR3 regions. The HTBI primer set served for first-round RT-PCR of the TCR CDR3. TCRdb fed the multiplex PCR reads into MiXCR, producing one record per CDR3 protein. The table shows 300,000 or so distinct CDR3 sequences, with roughly 21% occurring only once. Uncontrolled infection, other autoimmune disease, pregnancy or lactation excluded patients. Using over 8.5 ml of fresh peripheral blood, PBMCs were prepared. Germline CDR1 is MNHNS and CDR2 is SASEGT. Trimming took 2 bases from V and 4 from J, leaving 13 bases between them. This CDR3 is 15 amino acids long.

This receptor was obtained from a woman aged 45 to 65 with Graves' hyperthyroidism. The specimen sequenced was blood. The rearrangement uses TRBV6-1 and TRBJ2-3, with D perhaps matching TRBD2 (5 bases). The CDR3 protein is CASSEYAGRADTQYF. The CDR3 nucleotides read TGTGCCAGCAGTGAATATGCGGGTAGGGCAGATACGCAGTATTTT.